A single sample gave rise to the 16 T cell receptor beta chains below, sequenced in a study of type 1 and type 2 diabetes patients. Amplification started from genomic DNA. Amplification of the beta chain CDR3 used 30 forward and 13 reverse multiplex primers. TCRdb re-called the multiplex PCR reads with MiXCR, one entry per CDR3 protein. The data contain fewer than 350,000 distinct CDR3 sequences, more than 40% of them singletons. The sequenced material came from peripheral blood mononuclear cells (PBMCs). These receptor sequences come from a man between 18 and 35 years old with type 2 diabetes.

The chain recombines TRBV7-3 with TRBJ1-1; unclear D gene. The V gene lost 5 bases and the J gene lost 0 bases, with 7 bases spanning the gap. There are 13 residues in the CDR3. From germline, CDR1 is SGHTA and CDR2 FQGTGA. This CDR3 reads CASSNSVNTEAFF. DNA of the CDR3: TGTGCCAGCAGCAATTCGGTGAACACTGAAGCTTTCTTT.

The V gene is TRBV6-6, the J gene TRBJ2-3; the match to TRBD2 covers 9 bases. Germline-derived CDR1 and CDR2 are MNHNY and SVGAGI (reference sequence). V was pared by 8 bases and J by 4 bases, with 10 bases of the junction left unmatched. This CDR3 comprises 15 residues. CDR3 residues: CASESGRFKADTQYF. The CDR3 DNA follows: TGTGCCAGCGAAAGCGGGAGGTTTAAGGCAGATACGCAGTATTTT.

The sample holds one count of this clonotype. A much larger clonotype is one base distant, so this may be a read error. Because it lacks the conserved phenylalanine or tryptophan at the end, this CDR3 is likely a read error. The chain joins TRBV7-2 to TRBJ2-6; D is undetermined. Germline V gene lookup returns CDR1 SGHTA and CDR2 FQGNSA. This CDR3 has 14 residues. V lost 4 bases and J 4 bases, leaving 8 bases between the germline ends. The CDR3 region has the DNA TGTGCCAGCAGCTCCCAAACGGGGGCCAACGTCCTGACTCTC. This encodes CASSSQTGANVLTL.

This chain joins TRBV7-7 and TRBJ2-2, with D perhaps matching TRBD1 or TRBD2 (5 bases each). Between the trimmed V and J ends, which lost 1 base and 5 bases, there was a span of 14 bases. In germline, CDR1 is SSHAT, CDR2 FNYEAQ (reference sequence). The CDR3 extends over 16 amino acids. CDR3 region: CASSLVSGRGTGELFF. In nucleotides, the CDR3 is TGTGCCAGCAGCTTAGTTTCAGGGAGAGGTACCGGGGAGCTGTTTTTT. Drawing the rest from reference TRBV7-7 and TRBJ2-2, the complete variable domain is GAGVSQSPRYKVTKRGQDVTLRCDPISSHATLYWYQQALGQGPEFLTYFNYEAQPDKSGLPSDRFSAERPEGSISTLTIQRTEQRDSAMYRCASSLVSGRGTGELFFGEGSRLTVL.

The rearrangement uses TRBV5-1 and TRBJ1-1; the D is unclear. The V end was cut by 0 bases, the J end by 3 bases, with 9 bases between. Looked up from germline, CDR1 is SGHRS and CDR2 is YFSETQ. This CDR3 is 14 amino acids long. CDR3 residues: CASSLVPPDTEAFF. The CDR3 DNA reads TGCGCCAGCAGCTTGGTTCCACCGGACACTGAAGCTTTCTTT.

This clonotype was observed a handful of times. The chain uses TRBV10-3 and TRBJ2-5; 9 nucleotides agree with TRBD1. With 7 bases clipped from V and 5 bases from J, the junction kept 8 bases outside the gene matches. This CDR3 region has 14 residues. Germline V CDR1 and CDR2: ENHRY, SYGVKD. CDR3 nucleotide sequence: TGTGCCATCACTTCAACAGGGGGCCGGGAGACCCAGTACTTC. It yields the protein CAITSTGGRETQYF.

The chain carries TRBV12-5 and TRBJ2-7; D is uncertain. The CDR3 spans 11 residues. Germline V gives CDR1 LGHNT, CDR2 FRNRAP. Trimming cost V 1 base and J 4 bases, with 2 bases left between them. CDR3 bases: TGTGCTAGTGGTTTGGGATACGAGCAGTACTTC. Protein product: CASGLGYEQYF.

This sequence joins TRBV7-2 and TRBJ2-3; no clear D gene. The CDR3 is 11 amino acids. V lost 5 bases, J lost 10 bases, and 10 bases lay in between. Germline-derived CDR1 and CDR2 are SGHTA and FQGNSA. In DNA form, the CDR3 reads TGTGCCAGCAGCCCTCAGGTCGCGCAGTATTTT. This translates into CASSPQVAQYF. The full variable domain, its missing parts supplied by reference TRBV7-2 and TRBJ2-3, is GAGVSQSPSNKVTEKGKDVELRCDPISGHTALYWYRQSLGQGLEFLIYFQGNSAPDKSGLPSDRFSAERTGGSVSTLTIQRTQQEDSAVYLCASSPQVAQYFGPGTRLTVL.

This rearrangement joins TRBV6-1 to TRBJ2-7, with 7 bases aligning to TRBD1. Unmatched junction bases numbered 6, after V lost 2 bases and J lost 2 bases. The CDR3 has 15 amino acids. CDR1 and CDR2 (germline): MNHNS, SASEGT. DNA for the CDR3: TGTGCCAGCAGTGAATTTGGGACAGCCCCCTACGAGCAGTACTTC. This codes for CASSEFGTAPYEQYF.

CDR3 protein: CSARVRRTSGEETQYF. CDR3 nucleotides: TGCAGTGCTAGAGTAAGGAGAACTAGCGGGGAAGAGACCCAGTACTTC. The gene calls are TRBV20-1 and TRBJ2-5, with 10 bases lining up with TRBD2. Germline loops: CDR1 DFQATT, CDR2 SNEGSKA (reference sequence). V lost 1 base and J lost 3; bases outside the gene matches: 8. The CDR3 sequence is 16 residues long.

CDR3 nucleotide sequence: TGCAGCGTTGAACCCGATGTAGGGGTGAAGACCCAGTACTTC. It specifies CSVEPDVGVKTQYF. The V and J genes are TRBV29-1 and TRBJ2-5, with D perhaps TRBD1 (5 bases). The CDR3 is 14 residues long. Germline V gene sequence: CDR1 SQVTM, CDR2 ANQGSEA. V shed 2 bases and J shed 6 bases, with 16 bases lying between them.

This clonotype was counted a few times. The V call is TRBV27, the J call TRBJ2-1, with D unresolved. The germline CDR1 and CDR2 sequences are MNHEY and SMNVEV (reference sequence). V was cut by 5 bases and J by 0 bases, with 5 bases left in between. The CDR3 totals 13 residues. CDR3 nucleotide sequence: TGTGCCAGCAGTCCCCCCTCCTACAATGAGCAGTTCTTC. This codes for CASSPPSYNEQFF.

The CDR3 spells CSVAWSSTDTQYF. The CDR3 DNA reads TGCAGCGTTGCTTGGTCTAGCACAGATACGCAGTATTTT. The chain combines TRBV29-1 with TRBJ2-3; D gene unclear. The CDR3 has 13 residues. Trimming removed 4 bases at V and 0 bases at J, with 8 bases between. The germline CDR1 and CDR2 sequences are SQVTM and ANQGSEA.

In nucleotides, the CDR3 is TGTGCCAGCAGTTTGGGATCAGCGGGAGGGTTGTACGAGCAGTACTTC. It translates to CASSLGSAGGLYEQYF. The V and J genes are TRBV28 and TRBJ2-7; the match to TRBD2 covers 10 bases. Germline CDR1 MDHEN, CDR2 SYDVKM. The CDR3 spans 16 residues. V dropped 3 bases and J dropped 4; count of bases not matched to a gene: 9.

The chain couples TRBV7-6 to TRBJ2-7; D unclear. V gave up 5 bases and J gave up 5 bases, with 22 bases separating them. Germline lookup yields CDR1 SGHVS and CDR2 FNYEAQ. The CDR3 covers 16 residues. CDR3 protein: CASSGWDGVSQHEQYF. The DNA for the CDR3 is TGTGCCAGCAGCGGGTGGGATGGGGTTTCCCAGCACGAGCAGTACTTC.

Details on this clonotype: A junction boundary mismatches the germline segment, possibly from a read error. The chain has TRBV11-2 and TRBJ2-7, with no clear D. CDR1 SGHAT and CDR2 FQNNGV come from the germline V gene. The CDR3 contains 13 residues. The CDR3 bases are TGTGTCAGCAGCTTAGTGGGGAACGACGAGCAGTACTTC. Residues: CVSSLVGNDEQYF.